This T cell receptor (beta chain) appears in the sequencing data of a study of T cells in Graves' hyperthyroidism and ophthalmopathy. The V gene end was trimmed by 10 bases and the J gene end by 4 bases; junction bases not matched to a gene: 11. This CDR3 region has 14 residues. From germline, CDR1 is SEHNR and CDR2 FQNEAQ (reference sequence). There were TCR beta CDR3 regions amplified from RNA transcripts. HTBI primers drove first-round RT-PCR of the TCR CDR3. MiXCR, run by TCRdb on the multiplex PCR reads, gives a single entry per CDR3 protein. The table records 480,000 or so distinct CDR3 sequences, approximately 48% of them present only once. Broader study findings: In validation, the model predicted ophthalmopathy. These predictions came a median around 5.9 months before onset. Blood samples included most of the expanded thyroid clonotypes exceeding 0.001. From stable hyperthyroidism, ophthalmopathy was set apart by a 13 V-J model.

Orbital computed tomography and thyroid ultrasound, together with serum TRAb and thyroxine and clinical symptoms, were used for diagnoses. With regard to this clonotype: The antigen is undetermined.

The gene calls are TRBV7-9 and TRBJ2-7; 9 nucleotides align to TRBD2. The sequencing sample was made of peripheral blood or thyroid tissue (not recorded which). This receptor was obtained from an adult woman with Graves' disease, either hyperthyroidism or ophthalmopathy (not recorded which). Here the CDR3 DNA reads TGTGCCACCCGGGCGGGAGGGGCTGTTTACGAGCAGTACTTC. Residues: CATRAGGAVYEQYF.